The 31 T cell receptor beta chains below all came from one sample that was sequenced in a study of resident and recirculating memory T cells in vitiligo. Here immunoSEQ multiplex PCR was the method, and the copy in TCRdb shows in-frame clones only, minus some. The data show around 76,000 clones, roughly nine tenths seen once. Sequencing was performed on blood. Receptors originate from a male donor with vitiligo.

In DNA form, the CDR3 reads TGTGCCAGCAGCCGTGGACAGGGGTCCTACAATGAGCAGTTCTTC. It is translated as CASSRGQGSYNEQFF. The genes are TRBV7-2 and TRBJ2-1; 9 bases match TRBD1. This CDR3 is 15 amino acids long. CDR1 is SGHTA, CDR2 FQGNSA, per germline. Losses at the gene ends were 5 bases for V and 1 base for J; bases not matched to a gene: 3.

This chain links TRBV11-3 with TRBJ2-1; D is uncertain. The CDR3 is made up of 12 amino acids. CDR1 and CDR2 (germline): SGHNT, YENEEA. V was shortened by 4 bases and J by 5 bases, with 6 bases between the two germline ends. The CDR3 DNA sequence: TGTGCCAGCAGCTCACTAAACAATGAGCAGTTCTTC. Encoded protein: CASSSLNNEQFF.

V gene TRBV28 combines with J gene TRBJ2-2; 11 bases align to TRBD2. The germline gives CDR1 MDHEN, CDR2 SYDVKM. With 4 bases clipped from V and 6 bases from J, the junction kept 7 bases outside the gene matches. This CDR3 is built from 16 residues. The CDR3: CASSYGGLAAAGELFF. CDR3 in DNA: TGTGCCAGCAGTTATGGGGGACTAGCGGCGGCCGGGGAGCTGTTTTTT.

The V gene is TRBV25-1, the J gene TRBJ2-4; possibly TRBD2 for D (5 bases). The V end lost 3 bases, the J end lost 5 bases, and 20 bases lay between the germline ends. This CDR3 region has 17 residues. Per the germline V gene, CDR1 is MGHDK and CDR2 is SYGVNS. Written as DNA, the CDR3 is TGTGCCAGCAGTGATAGGTCGGCGGGTTCCCGCCAAAACATTCAGTACTTC. This sequence encodes CASSDRSAGSRQNIQYF.

This clone was counted a few times. The V and J genes are TRBV9 and TRBJ1-1; the match to TRBD1 covers 7 bases. Germline loops: CDR1 SGDLS, CDR2 YYNGEE. The ends lost 4 bases at V and 0 bases at J; junction bases unmatched: 9. The CDR3 covers 16 residues. CDR3 coding DNA: TGTGCCAGCAGCCTGACAGGGACGCCCTTGAACACTGAAGCTTTCTTT. As protein: CASSLTGTPLNTEAFF.

This rearrangement joins TRBV7-9 to TRBJ1-4; D is unclear. In germline, CDR1 is SEHNR, CDR2 FQNEAQ (reference sequence). The CDR3 spans 13 residues. Trimming shortened V by 4 bases and J by 5 bases, and 8 bases separated the two germline ends. CDR3 bases: TGTGCCAGCAGCTCCCGGGAAAATGAAAAACTGTTTTTT. Amino acids: CASSSRENEKLFF.

The rearrangement joins TRBV4-3 to TRBJ1-2; D not certain. V was pared by 2 bases and J by 12 bases, with 16 bases between. Germline V gives CDR1 LGHNA, CDR2 YSLEER. This CDR3 spans 13 amino acids. CDR3 sequence reads: CASSQLDRDRNTF. CDR3 DNA sequence: TGCGCCAGCAGCCAACTGGACCGGGATAGAAACACCTTC.

This chain connects TRBV7-9 to TRBJ2-5, with a weak D call TRBD1 (6 bases). Trimming left V 5 bases short and J 2 bases short, with 15 bases between. Germline V gene sequence: CDR1 SEHNR, CDR2 FQNEAQ (reference sequence). The CDR3 runs 15 residues. The CDR3 DNA reads as TGTGCCAGCAGCCCCTGGACAGTCCTTCAAGAGACCCAGTACTTC. It specifies CASSPWTVLQETQYF.

The J gene is TRBJ2-7, the V gene TRBV4-1, with 9 positions matching TRBD1. V lost 3 bases, J lost 1 base, and 7 bases stayed unmatched. Germline CDR1 reads MGHRA; CDR2 reads YSYEKL. This CDR3 contains 16 residues. CDR3 DNA: TGCGCCAGCAGCCAGAATATACAGGGGGCGTCCTACGAGCAGTACTTC. Its translation: CASSQNIQGASYEQYF.

The J gene is TRBJ2-1, the V gene TRBV6-5; D is possibly TRBD2 (6 bases). This CDR3 is 14 amino acids long. V lost 10 bases to trimming and J lost 5 bases, with 18 bases between them. Germline CDR1 reads MNHEY; CDR2 reads SVGAGI. CDR3 coding DNA: TGTGCCACCCATAGGGGATGGGGGGACAATGAGCAGTTCTTC. This translates into CATHRGWGDNEQFF.

This clone was observed once. The J gene is TRBJ2-3, the V gene TRBV7-6; D is uncertain. The CDR3 is 16 residues long. Trimming left V 5 bases short and J 1 base short, with 16 bases between. The germline V gene encodes CDR1 SGHVS and CDR2 FNYEAQ. CDR3 sequence (DNA): TGTGCCAGCAGCGCGAGGCTGGGTCTGGGCACAGATACGCAGTATTTT. Residues: CASSARLGLGTDTQYF.

The V and J genes are TRBV18 and TRBJ1-5; D is perhaps TRBD1 (5 bases). V shed 0 bases and J shed 4 bases, with 16 bases lying between them. CDR3 length equals 17 residues. Germline values: CDR1 KGHSH, CDR2 LQKENI. CDR3 in DNA: TGTGCCAGCTCACCACCGGGATGGGGGGATCAAAATCAGCCCCAGCATTTT. It translates to CASSPPGWGDQNQPQHF.

The gene calls are TRBV5-4 and TRBJ2-7; the D gene is possibly TRBD1 (5 bases). The CDR3 loop spans 15 amino acids. Germline loops: CDR1 SGHNT, CDR2 YYREEE (reference sequence). Between the trimmed V and J ends, which lost 2 bases and 2 bases, there was a span of 14 bases. CDR3 sequence (DNA): TGTGCCAGCAGCTTATCTCAGGGTGCAGCCTACGAGCAGTACTTC. Its translation: CASSLSQGAAYEQYF.

This rearrangement joins TRBV4-3 to TRBJ1-1; possibly TRBD1 for D (6 bases). V lost 5 bases and J lost 0, with 13 bases in between. The CDR3 length is 15 residues. Germline CDR1 is LGHNA and CDR2 is YSLEER. This CDR3 is CASSYLQGMNTEAFF. The CDR3 DNA reads as TGCGCCAGCAGCTACCTACAGGGCATGAACACTGAAGCTTTCTTT.

This rearrangement joins TRBV7-9 to TRBJ2-7; D may be TRBD1 (6 bases). The V and J ends lost 5 bases and 3 bases respectively, with 11 bases between them. The CDR3 runs 13 residues. CDR1 and CDR2 from the germline V gene are SEHNR and FQNEAQ (reference sequence). CDR3 in DNA: TGTGCCAGCAGCCATATACAGGGCTACGAGCAGTACTTC. It codes for CASSHIQGYEQYF. The variable domain in full, with the rest retrieved from reference TRBV7-9 and TRBJ2-7, is DTGVSQNPRHKITKRGQNVTFRCDPISEHNRLYWYRQTLGQGPEFLTYFQNEAQLEKSRLLSDRFSAERPKGSFSTLEIQRTEQGDSAMYLCASSHIQGYEQYFGPGTRLTVT.

This chain uses TRBV28 with TRBJ1-5; D gene uncertain. The CDR3 is 15 residues long. The germline V gene has CDR1 MDHEN and CDR2 SYDVKM. The V end lost 2 bases, the J end lost 4 bases, and 12 bases lay between the germline ends. CDR3: CASSLALGNNQPQHF. CDR3 nucleotides: TGTGCCAGCAGTTTAGCACTCGGGAATAATCAGCCCCAGCATTTT.

This chain connects TRBV2 to TRBJ2-3; 9 nucleotides match TRBD2. V trimming: 5 bases; J trimming: 1 base; junction bases outside the gene matches: 4. The CDR3 runs to 15 residues. The germline CDR1 and CDR2 sequences are SNHLY and FYNNEI. CDR3 DNA: TGTGCCAGCAGTCTTTTAGCGGGGGGCACAGATACGCAGTATTTT. Translating it yields CASSLLAGGTDTQYF.

J is TRBJ1-1 and V is TRBV30, with D hard to call. With 3 bases removed from V and 1 base from J, the gap between germline ends came to 6 bases. Germline CDR1 is GTSNPN and CDR2 is SVGIG (reference sequence). The CDR3 contains 12 residues. The CDR3 coding sequence is TGTGCCTGGAGGGGAGGGAACACTGAAGCTTTCTTT. Protein sequence: CAWRGGNTEAFF.

The chain couples TRBV7-2 to TRBJ2-5; 7 bases are shared with TRBD1. There are 15 residues in the CDR3. The trim removed 4 bases at V and 5 bases at J, leaving 10 bases unmatched. Germline loops: CDR1 SGHTA, CDR2 FQGNSA. The CDR3 DNA sequence: TGTGCCAGCAGCTCGAAGGACAGGCCTTTCGAGACCCAGTACTTC. Residues: CASSSKDRPFETQYF.

A few counts support this clone. The V gene is TRBV28, the J gene TRBJ2-2; 7 bases are shared with TRBD1. The CDR3 contains 15 residues. Germline V CDR1 and CDR2: MDHEN, SYDVKM. V gave up 5 bases and J gave up 0 bases; unmatched junction bases: 3. The CDR3 nucleotides are TGTGCCAGCAGTCTTAGGGGGCCGAACACCGGGGAGCTGTTTTTT. The encoded protein is CASSLRGPNTGELFF.

The V gene is TRBV5-4, the J gene TRBJ1-6; TRBD1 matches 10 bases. Unmatched junction bases numbered 3, after V lost 0 bases and J lost 12 bases. This CDR3 region has 14 residues. Germline CDR1 SGHNT, CDR2 YYREEE (reference sequence). The CDR3: CASSLGQGAGPLHF. For the CDR3, the DNA is TGTGCCAGCAGCTTGGGACAGGGGGCTGGACCCCTCCACTTT.

The V gene is TRBV7-2, the J gene TRBJ1-2, with 7 bases fitting TRBD1. Losses at the gene ends were 7 bases for V and 8 bases for J; bases not matched to a gene: 16. Germline V gene sequence: CDR1 SGHTA, CDR2 FQGNSA. CDR3 length: 15 amino acids. This CDR3 reads CASNPLTGAPVGYTF. The CDR3 DNA sequence: TGTGCCAGCAACCCCCTCACAGGGGCGCCAGTCGGCTACACCTTC.

The V and J genes are TRBV27 and TRBJ2-1, with 10 bases lining up with TRBD1. The CDR3 spans 14 residues. V lost 5 bases and J lost 7; bases outside the gene matches: 5. Germline V gene sequence: CDR1 MNHEY, CDR2 SMNVEV (reference sequence). The CDR3 sequence is CASSRTGGRNEQFF. The CDR3 region has the DNA TGTGCCAGCAGTAGGACAGGGGGACGGAATGAGCAGTTCTTC.

The chain combines TRBV5-1 with TRBJ1-2; D is possibly TRBD1 (6 bases). The V gene lost 0 bases and the J gene lost 3 bases, with 12 bases spanning the gap. The CDR3 has 15 residues. Germline CDR1 reads SGHRS; CDR2 reads YFSETQ. Written as DNA, the CDR3 is TGCGCCAGCAGCTTGGGGACGGACAGCGACTATGGCTACACCTTC. It specifies CASSLGTDSDYGYTF.

V is TRBV6-5 and J is TRBJ1-6, with D possibly being TRBD1 (6 bases). The germline V gene encodes CDR1 MNHEY and CDR2 SVGAGI. Trimming took off 6 bases at V and 7 bases at J, with 16 bases between the two ends. CDR3 length: 15 residues. CDR3 DNA: TGTGCCAGCAGCCCCACTGACAGGCCAAATTCACCCCTCCACTTT. It encodes CASSPTDRPNSPLHF.

CDR3 sequence: CASSPGQGVKYYGYTF. As DNA, the CDR3 is TGTGCCAGCAGTCCCGGACAGGGGGTAAAATACTATGGCTACACCTTC. The chain combines TRBV28 with TRBJ1-2; 10 nucleotides match TRBD1. With 5 bases clipped from V and 3 bases from J, the junction kept 9 bases outside the gene matches. The CDR3 has 16 amino acids. CDR1 MDHEN and CDR2 SYDVKM come from the germline V gene.

This chain links TRBV27 with TRBJ2-2, with D possibly matching TRBD1 (5 bases). The CDR3 is 18 amino acids. The V and J ends lost 0 bases and 4 bases respectively, with 18 bases between them. Germline assignment: CDR1 MNHEY and CDR2 SMNVEV (reference sequence). The CDR3 sequence is CASSLSVWVGGATGELFF. CDR3 coding DNA: TGTGCCAGCAGTTTATCAGTGTGGGTCGGTGGGGCCACCGGGGAGCTGTTTTTT.

The chain carries TRBV23-1 and TRBJ2-7; tentatively, D is TRBD2 (6 bases). TRBV23-1 counts as an open reading frame of uncertain function. V was cut by 0 bases and J by 5 bases, with 20 bases left in between. The CDR3 has 17 amino acids. DNA of the CDR3: TGCGCCAGCAGTCAATCAAAGTCGGGACTCGCCGTCCACGAGCAGTACTTC. Its translation: CASSQSKSGLAVHEQYF.

V usage is TRBV5-1 and J usage is TRBJ2-3; 12 bases line up with TRBD2. V shed 1 base and J 6 bases; nucleotides not matched to a gene: 9. This CDR3 is built from 17 residues. Germline V lookup: CDR1 SGHRS, CDR2 YFSETQ. CDR3: CASSLRLAGGRADTQYF. The CDR3 DNA follows: TGCGCCAGCAGCTTGAGGCTAGCGGGGGGGCGTGCGGATACGCAGTATTTT. The full variable domain, rest sourced from reference TRBV5-1 and TRBJ2-3, is KAGVTQTPRYLIKTRGQQVTLSCSPISGHRSVSWYQQTPGQGLQFLFEYFSETQRNKGNFPGRFSGRQFSNSRSEMNVSTLELGDSALYLCASSLRLAGGRADTQYFGPGTRLTVL.

The rearrangement links TRBV6-1 to TRBJ2-3, with 10 nucleotides matching TRBD2. The length of the CDR3 is 19 residues. V trimming: 3 bases; J trimming: 7 bases; junction bases outside the gene matches: 19. Germline CDR1 and CDR2: MNHNS and SASEGT. The CDR3 protein is CASSDKGTGTSGVLYTQYF. DNA of the CDR3: TGTGCCAGCAGTGATAAGGGGACAGGAACTAGCGGGGTTCTTTATACGCAGTATTTT.

This chain links TRBV6-6 with TRBJ1-5; D gene uncertain. Trimming pared 0 bases from V and 4 bases from J, leaving 10 bases between. Germline V lookup: CDR1 MNHNY, CDR2 SVGAGI (reference sequence). The CDR3 has 15 amino acids. CDR3 nucleotides: TGTGCCAGCAGTTACTCTCCGAGGCAAAATCAGCCCCAGCATTTT. It is translated as CASSYSPRQNQPQHF.